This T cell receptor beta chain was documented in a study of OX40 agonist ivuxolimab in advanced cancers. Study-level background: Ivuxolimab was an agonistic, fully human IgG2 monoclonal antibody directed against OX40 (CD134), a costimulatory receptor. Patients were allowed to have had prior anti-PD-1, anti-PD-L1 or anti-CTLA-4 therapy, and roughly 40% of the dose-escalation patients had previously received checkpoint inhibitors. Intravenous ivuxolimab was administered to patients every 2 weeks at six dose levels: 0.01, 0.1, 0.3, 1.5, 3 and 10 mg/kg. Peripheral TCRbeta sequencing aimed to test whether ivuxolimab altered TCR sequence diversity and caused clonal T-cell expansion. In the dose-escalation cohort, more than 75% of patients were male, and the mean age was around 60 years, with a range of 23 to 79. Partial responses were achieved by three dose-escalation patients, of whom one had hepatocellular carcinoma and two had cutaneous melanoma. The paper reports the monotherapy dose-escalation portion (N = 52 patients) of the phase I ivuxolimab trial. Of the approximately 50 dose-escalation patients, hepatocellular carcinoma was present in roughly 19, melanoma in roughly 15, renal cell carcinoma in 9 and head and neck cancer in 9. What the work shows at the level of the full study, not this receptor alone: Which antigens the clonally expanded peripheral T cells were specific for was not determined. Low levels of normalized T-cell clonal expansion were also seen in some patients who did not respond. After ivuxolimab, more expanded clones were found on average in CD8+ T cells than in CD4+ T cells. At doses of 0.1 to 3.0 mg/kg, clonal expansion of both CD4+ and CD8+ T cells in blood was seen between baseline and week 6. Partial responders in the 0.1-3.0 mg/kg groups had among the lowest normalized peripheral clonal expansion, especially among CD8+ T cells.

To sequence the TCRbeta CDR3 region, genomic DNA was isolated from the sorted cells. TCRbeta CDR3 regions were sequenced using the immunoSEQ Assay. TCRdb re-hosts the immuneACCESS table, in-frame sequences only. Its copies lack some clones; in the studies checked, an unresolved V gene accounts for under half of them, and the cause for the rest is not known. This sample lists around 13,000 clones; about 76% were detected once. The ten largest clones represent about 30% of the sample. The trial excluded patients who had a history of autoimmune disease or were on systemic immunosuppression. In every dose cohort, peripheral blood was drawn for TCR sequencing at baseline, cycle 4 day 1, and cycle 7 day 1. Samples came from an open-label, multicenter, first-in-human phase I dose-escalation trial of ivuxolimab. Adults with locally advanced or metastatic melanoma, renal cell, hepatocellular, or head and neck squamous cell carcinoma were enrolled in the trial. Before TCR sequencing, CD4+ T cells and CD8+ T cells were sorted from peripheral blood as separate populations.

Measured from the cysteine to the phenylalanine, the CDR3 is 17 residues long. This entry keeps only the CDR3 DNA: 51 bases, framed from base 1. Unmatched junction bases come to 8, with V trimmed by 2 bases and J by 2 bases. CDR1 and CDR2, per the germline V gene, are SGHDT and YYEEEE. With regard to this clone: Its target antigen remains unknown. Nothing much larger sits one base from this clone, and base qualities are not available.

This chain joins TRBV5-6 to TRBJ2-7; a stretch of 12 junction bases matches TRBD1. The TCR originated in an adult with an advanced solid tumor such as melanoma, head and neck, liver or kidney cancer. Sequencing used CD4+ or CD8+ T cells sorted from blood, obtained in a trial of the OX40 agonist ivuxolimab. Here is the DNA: TGTGCCAGCAGCTTCGGGACAGGGGGCTACGTCCCCTACGAGCAGTACTTC. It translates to CASSFGTGGYVPYEQYF.